Each of the 25 T cell receptor beta chains below was sequenced from the same sample in a study of blood T cells in healthy people across ages. With a J-beta primer mix and a sample-barcoded 5' primer, a second PCR ran about 6 to 11 cycles. TCRdb analysed the 5' RACE reads with MiXCR anew, one entry per CDR3 protein. Of 710,000 or so distinct CDR3 sequences in the sample, approximately 31% were seen once. The sequenced sample consisted of blood. These receptors originate from a woman older than 75 in good health.

This clonotype was recorded at least ten times. The chain links TRBV7-2 to TRBJ1-2, with 8 bases matching TRBD1. CDR1 and CDR2 (germline): SGHTA, FQGNSA. The trim removed 4 bases at V and 8 bases at J, leaving 3 bases unmatched. The CDR3 totals 12 residues. The DNA of the CDR3 is TGTGCCAGCAGCTGGGACAGGAGGGGCTACACCTTC. The encoded protein is CASSWDRRGYTF.

The sample holds many counts of this clonotype. V gene TRBV15 combines with J gene TRBJ1-5; D not resolved. The CDR3 length is 15 residues. The germline V gene encodes CDR1 LNHNV and CDR2 YYDKDF (reference sequence). V was pared by 0 bases and J by 5 bases, with 11 bases between. Written as DNA, the CDR3 is TGTGCCACCAGCAGAGATCTGGGTGGGCATCAGCCCCAGCATTTT. Encoded protein: CATSRDLGGHQPQHF.

This clonotype was counted ten times or more. The chain uses TRBV7-3 and TRBJ2-1; weak D call: TRBD2 (6 bases). The germline gives CDR1 SGHTA, CDR2 FQGTGA. The CDR3 spans 15 residues. V lost 4 bases and J 4 bases, leaving 14 bases between the germline ends. The CDR3 spells CASSSTGDGYNEQFF. CDR3 in DNA: TGTGCCAGCAGCTCGACGGGAGATGGTTACAATGAGCAGTTCTTC.

The chain combines TRBV15 with TRBJ1-1, with D unresolved. Germline V gene lookup returns CDR1 LNHNV and CDR2 YYDKDF (reference sequence). CDR3 size: 13 residues. The germline V and J ends were trimmed by 0 bases and 5 bases, with 7 bases remaining between them. The CDR3 loop is CATSRDLGTEAFF. DNA for the CDR3: TGTGCCACCAGCAGAGATCTCGGTACTGAAGCTTTCTTT.

The gene calls are TRBV24-1 and TRBJ2-7; D not resolved. The CDR3 is 13 amino acids. V lost 5 bases and J 2 bases, leaving 9 bases between the germline ends. Germline-derived CDR1 and CDR2 are KGHDR and SFDVKD. The CDR3 sequence is CATSGGDPYEQYF. The CDR3, as DNA: TGTGCCACCAGTGGCGGAGATCCCTACGAGCAGTACTTC.

The chain couples TRBV30 to TRBJ1-4; D gene ambiguous. The CDR3 consists of 12 residues. Trimming cost V 0 bases and J 12 bases, with 11 bases left between them. The V gene's germline CDR1 is GTSNPN and CDR2 SVGIG (reference sequence). In DNA form, the CDR3 reads TGTGCCTGGAGTGTTTGGGGTCAGGAACTGTTTTTT. Encoded protein: CAWSVWGQELFF.

This clonotype was seen ten or more times. V usage is TRBV20-1 and J usage is TRBJ2-7; no firm D call. V was cut by 6 bases and J by 3 bases, with 21 bases left in between. Germline V gene data show CDR1 as DFQATT and CDR2 as SNEGSKA (reference sequence). This CDR3 is 15 amino acids long. The CDR3 protein is CSAQEVGNNLYEQYF. As DNA, the CDR3 is TGCAGTGCCCAAGAAGTGGGAAACAACCTCTACGAGCAGTACTTC.

Points on this clonotype: Without the conserved terminal phenylalanine or tryptophan, this CDR3 likely stems from a read error. The chain is built from TRBV28 and TRBJ1-1; D perhaps matches TRBD1 (5 bases). The CDR3 length is 13 residues. V was clipped by 7 bases and J by 1 base, with 10 bases between them. Germline CDR1 is MDHEN and CDR2 is SYDVKM. The chain's CDR3 is CASTKTANTEAFL. The CDR3 DNA sequence: TGTGCCAGCACCAAGACAGCGAACACTGAAGCTTTCTTG.

The chain has TRBV20-1 and TRBJ2-3, with D maybe TRBD1 (5 bases). Germline lookup yields CDR1 DFQATT and CDR2 SNEGSKA (reference sequence). V lost 3 bases, J lost 2 bases, and 9 bases lay in between. This CDR3 is built from 13 residues. As DNA, the CDR3 is TGCAGTGCTAGGGCCAGGGTCACAGATACGCAGTATTTT. Protein sequence: CSARARVTDTQYF.

The table lists this clonotype with many counts. The chain combines TRBV6-1 with TRBJ2-3, with 9 bases aligning to TRBD1. Trimming at V came to 6 bases and at J to 2 bases, leaving 9 bases not matched to a gene. The germline V gene has CDR1 MNHNS and CDR2 SASEGT. The length of the CDR3 is 16 residues. CDR3 bases: TGTGCCAGCAGCCTCTTCACAGGGGGCGACACAGATACGCAGTATTTT. It is translated as CASSLFTGGDTDTQYF.

V gene TRBV5-1 combines with J gene TRBJ2-1, with 10 bases lining up with TRBD1. In germline, CDR1 is SGHRS, CDR2 YFSETQ. CDR3 length: 15 amino acids. The ends lost 10 bases at V and 7 bases at J; junction bases unmatched: 14. CDR3 residues: CACKGQGDLNNEQFF. CDR3 nucleotides: TGCGCCTGCAAAGGACAGGGGGACTTGAATAATGAGCAGTTCTTC.

In its sample, this clonotype was seen many times. The chain joins TRBV7-2 to TRBJ2-3; 11 nucleotides match TRBD2. The CDR3 runs 16 residues. Germline loops: CDR1 SGHTA, CDR2 FQGNSA. After removal of 4 bases from V and 2 bases from J, the junction contained 5 bases not matched to a gene. CDR3 nucleotides: TGTGCCAGCAGCTCAACTAGCGGGGGTTTCACAGATACGCAGTATTTT. Amino acids: CASSSTSGGFTDTQYF.

This clonotype was picked up many times. The chain recombines TRBV4-2 with TRBJ1-1, with 11 positions matching TRBD1. The CDR3 is 15 residues long. With V trimmed by 4 bases and J by 4 bases, 5 bases remained unmatched. Germline values: CDR1 LGHNA, CDR2 YNFKEQ. The CDR3 protein is CASSRSGTGGTEAFF. The CDR3 bases are TGTGCCAGCAGCCGTTCGGGGACAGGGGGCACTGAAGCTTTCTTT.

In the case of this clonotype: One base away lies a much larger clone, so this may be a sequencing read error. The chain recombines TRBV7-3 with TRBJ2-5; tentative D call: TRBD1 (5 bases). The CDR3 extends over 16 amino acids. Germline V gene data show CDR1 as SGHTA and CDR2 as FQGTGA. V shed 2 bases and J shed 11 bases, with 24 bases lying between them. The CDR3 region is CASSLWSRAALNEQYF. CDR3 coding DNA: TGTGCCAGCAGCTTATGGAGCAGGGCAGCTCTCAATGAGCAGTACTTC.

The table lists this clonotype with many counts. The chain has TRBV9 and TRBJ2-1, with 8 bases aligning to TRBD2. The CDR3 sequence is 14 residues long. J lost 8 bases, V lost 0 bases, and 4 bases had no gene match. The V gene's germline CDR1 is SGDLS and CDR2 YYNGEE. Here the CDR3 DNA reads TGTGCCAGCAGCGTAGCTTGGACTAGCTATGAGCAGTTCTTC. It codes for CASSVAWTSYEQFF.

The rearrangement joins TRBV15 to TRBJ1-5; possibly TRBD1 for D (6 bases). Germline loops: CDR1 LNHNV, CDR2 YYDKDF (reference sequence). The CDR3 covers 13 residues. V lost 1 base to trimming and J lost 7 bases, with 8 bases between them. The CDR3 is CATSRVRGQPQHF. The CDR3 DNA is TGTGCCACCAGCAGAGTTAGGGGGCAGCCCCAGCATTTT.

The chain is built from TRBV4-1 and TRBJ2-5, with D perhaps TRBD1 (5 bases). CDR1 is MGHRA and CDR2 is YSYEKL in the germline V gene. CDR3 length equals 13 residues. V shed 2 bases and J shed 5 bases, with 9 bases lying between them. For the CDR3, the DNA is TGCGCCAGCAGCCAACAGGGCGTGGAGACCCAGTACTTC. This encodes CASSQQGVETQYF.

This clonotype was seen repeatedly, ten times or more. DNA for the CDR3: TGCGCCAGCAGCCCAGGGACCGCAACTAATGAAAAACTGTTTTTT. Residues: CASSPGTATNEKLFF. The rearrangement joins TRBV5-1 to TRBJ1-4; maybe TRBD1 (5 bases). The CDR3 is made up of 15 amino acids. Germline V gene sequence: CDR1 SGHRS, CDR2 YFSETQ. V was pared by 4 bases and J by 0 bases, with 10 bases between.

The sample holds a few counts of this clonotype. The chain is built from TRBV9 and TRBJ2-2; a possible D gene is TRBD1 (6 bases). There are 14 residues in the CDR3. Trimming stripped 5 bases from V and 3 bases from J, with 11 bases between. The germline V gene has CDR1 SGDLS and CDR2 YYNGEE. In DNA, the CDR3 is TGTGCCAGCAGGACGTACAGGGACACCGGGGAGCTGTTTTTT. Residues: CASRTYRDTGELFF.

This clonotype was seen ten or more times. The chain uses TRBV20-1 and TRBJ2-5; 8 nucleotides match TRBD2. This CDR3 has 16 amino acids. V lost 5 bases to trimming and J lost 4 bases; unmatched junction nucleotides: 15. Germline CDR1 is DFQATT and CDR2 is SNEGSKA (reference sequence). CDR3 nucleotide sequence: TGCAGTGCTGACAAACTACAAGCGGGGGCGGGAGAGACCCAGTACTTC. This gives the protein CSADKLQAGAGETQYF.

This clonotype was counted once. This may be a read error: a much more frequent sequence differs by one nucleotide. Likely a read error: the CDR3 ends without its conserved phenylalanine or tryptophan. V and J are TRBV6-2 or TRBV6-3 and TRBJ1-2; possibly TRBD1 for D (5 bases). Per germline, CDR1 MNHEY and CDR2 SVGEGT. V dropped 6 bases and J dropped 4 bases, with 21 bases sitting between them. The CDR3 consists of 16 residues. The DNA for the CDR3 is TGTGCCAGCAGGCCGACGGGACGTATCGGTTCCTATGGCTACACCTTG. Translation gives CASRPTGRIGSYGYTL.

The genes are TRBV4-2 and TRBJ2-7, with D maybe TRBD1 (6 bases). The CDR3 covers 17 residues. Germline lookup yields CDR1 LGHNA and CDR2 YNFKEQ. Between the trimmed V and J ends, which lost 4 bases and 6 bases, there was a span of 25 bases. The CDR3, as DNA: TGTGCCAGCAGCCGGGAAGATTACAGGGCCGCAATGTTCGAGCAGTACTTC. Translating gives CASSREDYRAAMFEQYF.

The chain combines TRBV20-1 with TRBJ2-5, with 8 nucleotides matching TRBD1. Unmatched junction bases numbered 6, after V lost 4 bases and J lost 5 bases. The CDR3 loop spans 13 amino acids. Germline CDR1 and CDR2: DFQATT and SNEGSKA (reference sequence). CDR3 sequence (DNA): TGCAGTGCTAACGACAGGGGCGGGGAGACCCAGTACTTC. It translates to CSANDRGGETQYF.

The V gene is TRBV10-3, the J gene TRBJ2-3; the D gene is possibly TRBD2 (6 bases). The CDR3 runs to 13 residues. Trimming removed 7 bases from V and 2 bases from J, with 10 bases in between. Germline values: CDR1 ENHRY, CDR2 SYGVKD. CDR3 nucleotides: TGTGCCATCAATGGAGGGACCACAGATACGCAGTATTTT. Amino acids: CAINGGTTDTQYF.

This chain links TRBV5-6 with TRBJ2-3; 10 nucleotides match TRBD2. CDR1 is SGHDT and CDR2 is YYEEEE in the germline V gene. This CDR3 contains 15 residues. V dropped 4 bases and J dropped 5; count of bases not matched to a gene: 7. This CDR3 is CASSLSGGAEDTQYF. In DNA, the CDR3 is TGTGCCAGCAGCCTAAGCGGGGGGGCTGAAGATACGCAGTATTTT.